The T cell receptor beta chain described here comes from a study of T cells in Graves' hyperthyroidism and ophthalmopathy (dated by TCRdb to the late 2010s). Notes on the research overall: A discovery cohort of about a hundred patients, about 43 with Graves' ophthalmopathy and approximately 55 with stable Graves' hyperthyroidism, was used to find distinguishing TCR V-J signatures. Prospective prediction of ophthalmopathy was tested in an independent validation cohort consisting of some 19 hyperthyroidism patients and around 16 patients who later progressed to ophthalmopathy. For training and testing, the approximately 97 patients in the discovery cohort were randomly divided in a 7:3 ratio. Thyroid tissue and blood T-cell repertoires from about six Graves' hyperthyroidism patients were also compared in the study. Once sampling was done, hyperthyroidism patients were given methimazole at a starting dose of 30 mg daily, whereas ophthalmopathy patients were given high-dose intravenous methylprednisolone. TCR Vbeta CDR3 sequencing of 120 to 150 peripheral blood samples (approximately 44 ophthalmopathy, roughly 72 hyperthyroidism and roughly 17 progressor patients) is reported in the paper. Overall results and qualifications from the work: Ophthalmopathy was separated from stable hyperthyroidism by a 13 V-J signature model, with approximately 86% sensitivity and 81% to 83% specificity obtained in cross-validation and 80%/75% obtained in testing. Most expanded thyroid clonotypes (frequency above 0.001) were also detected in blood, a finding suggesting that blood repertoires may reflect thyroid immune responses. In validation, the model predicted progression to ophthalmopathy with 60% to 71% sensitivity and about 72% specificity, a median of 6.5 months before onset. Sample size was not statistically predetermined, and blinding of investigators to group allocation was not performed.

Trimming leaves V shorter by 3 bases and J shorter by 0 bases, with the junction holding 2 bases beyond the gene matches. The CDR3 runs 15 residues from the cysteine to the phenylalanine. Only CDR3 DNA is held: 45 bases, read in frame from base 1. CDR1 and CDR2, per the germline V gene (reference sequence), are LNHNV and YYDKDF. Any patient with an uncontrolled infection, another autoimmune disease, pregnancy or lactation was excluded. Diagnoses were based on clinical symptoms, serum thyroxine and TRAb, thyroid ultrasound and orbital computed tomography. Total RNA was extracted using Trizol reagent, and RNA quality was assessed on an Agilent 2100 Bioanalyzer. This clonotype has ten or more counts. Its antigen is still unknown. Base-call qualities are not available, and no considerably larger clone is one nucleotide away. Amplification of TCR beta CDR3 regions was carried out from RNA transcripts. The TCR CDR3 was subjected to a first round of RT-PCR using the HTBI primer set and the Qiagen OneStep RT-PCR kit. The libraries were constructed in a second round of multiplex PCR and then size-selected and purified. Libraries were sequenced paired-end with 100 bp reads on an Illumina HiSeq2000. Concerning the study's data processing: SOAPnuke was used to process the raw data, removing reads that contained adapters or uncalled bases, had a mean Phred below 15, or lacked an exact match to the constant primer or identifier. High-quality paired reads were merged using COPE v1.2.5, and each unique nucleotide sequence was defined as a clonotype. Clonotypes were aligned to IMGT TRBV, TRBD and TRBJ reference segments using MiTCR v1.1. Only V-J combinations with frequency above 0.0001, covering about 99% of repertoires, were analysed. The TCS score was defined as F50 (clonal expansion) divided by E x V (chaos), with BLOSUM62-based TCRdist calculated between CDR3 peptides within each V-J. Welch's t-statistics and random forest reduced fewer than 550 V-J features to 13, which were used in a naive Bayes classifier (R e1071). Thyroid-blood repertoire similarity was quantified with the Morisita-Horn index. The raw public data were reprocessed by TCRdb itself: fastp quality trimming at Q25, MiXCR clonotype calling, in-frame beta chains only. Each record represents a unique CDR3 protein, reported with the most common genes and DNA among its rows. Clone size and V and J calls follow TCRdb, not the original study. The sample yields hundreds of thousands of distinct CDR3 sequences; just under 45% were counted once. Under 8% of the sample is held by the ten biggest clonotypes.

This TCR derives from an adult man with Graves' disease, either hyperthyroidism or ophthalmopathy (not recorded which). The rearrangement joined TRBV15 to TRBJ1-3; the central 7 bases match TRBD1. Input material: peripheral blood or thyroid tissue (not recorded which). CDR3 loop: CATSSAGGSGNTIYF. The DNA sequence reads TGTGCCACCAGCAGTGCAGGGGGCTCTGGAAACACCATATATTTT.